The 30 T cell receptor beta chains given below trace back to one sample, sequenced in a study of shared clonotypes between healthy human individuals (dated by TCRdb to 2018 to 2020). The library was built by means of the immunoSEQ multiplex PCR assay. TCRdb provides this immuneACCESS table in a form limited to in-frame rearrangements. Some clones are lacking; in checked studies, under half of them reflect an unresolved V gene, and why the rest are absent is not known. Across this sample there are over 1.5 million clones, with nearly 99% seen only once. Of the sample, around 0.47% falls within the top ten clones. Sequencing was performed on naive CD4+ T cells sorted from blood. According to the study, the label for this sample's cell subset or site signals: CD45RA+ positively selected. The receptors shown here come from a man younger than 45 in good health.

The V call is TRBV5-4, the J call TRBJ1-4; 7 bases line up with TRBD1. The V and J ends lost 0 bases and 1 base, in that order; junction bases with no gene match: 0. This CDR3 region has 15 residues. Germline CDR1 is SGHNT and CDR2 is YYREEE (reference sequence). CDR3 amino acids: CASSLGDRTNEKLFF. In nucleotides, the CDR3 is TGTGCCAGCAGCTTGGGGGACAGAACTAATGAAAAACTGTTTTTT. Supplemented by reference TRBV5-4 and TRBJ1-4, the full variable domain reads ETGVTQSPTHLIKTRGQQVTLRCSSQSGHNTVSWYQQALGQGPQFIFQYYREEENGRGNFPPRFSGLQFPNYSSELNVNALELDDSALYLCASSLGDRTNEKLFFGSGTQLSVL.

On this clone itself: Other DNA sequences of this sample code for an identical CDR3. This rearrangement joins TRBV27 to TRBJ1-5; D call uncertain. Germline CDR1 MNHEY, CDR2 SMNVEV (reference sequence). The germline V and J ends were trimmed by 6 bases and 0 bases, with 6 bases remaining between them. The CDR3 is made up of 13 amino acids. The CDR3 DNA follows: TGTGCCAGCAGCTCAAATAGCAATCAGCCCCAGCATTTT. Its translation is CASSSNSNQPQHF.

This clone was detected once. The rearrangement joins TRBV30 to TRBJ2-1, with a tentative D call TRBD2 (5 bases). This CDR3 has 14 amino acids. Germline V gene sequence: CDR1 GTSNPN, CDR2 SVGIG (reference sequence). The germline V and J ends were trimmed by 1 base and 6 bases, with 13 bases remaining between them. CDR3 protein: CAWSAHPGINEQFF. CDR3 DNA: TGTGCCTGGAGTGCCCACCCCGGGATCAATGAGCAGTTCTTC.

The V call is TRBV7-8, the J call TRBJ2-2, with 8 bases aligning to TRBD2. Germline-derived CDR1 and CDR2 are SGHVS and FQNEAQ. CDR3 length equals 15 residues. The V and J ends lost 2 bases and 5 bases, in that order; junction bases with no gene match: 4. Here the CDR3 DNA reads TGTGCCAGCAGCTTAAGGAGCGGGGGAACCGGGGAGCTGTTTTTT. Protein: CASSLRSGGTGELFF.

The chain has TRBV10-3 and TRBJ1-2; D not resolved. The ends were cut back, 4 bases at V and 5 bases at J, with 11 bases in the middle. The germline gives CDR1 ENHRY, CDR2 SYGVKD. The CDR3 totals 13 residues. The CDR3 nucleotides are TGTGCCATCAGTGCTAACGAAGGTTATGGCTACACCTTC. It codes for CAISANEGYGYTF.

This rearrangement joins TRBV28 to TRBJ1-1, with D hard to call. With 1 base removed from V and 7 bases from J, the gap between germline ends came to 4 bases. CDR1 is MDHEN, CDR2 SYDVKM, per germline. The length of the CDR3 is 11 residues. The CDR3 spells CASSLSHEAFF. CDR3 DNA sequence: TGTGCCAGCAGTTTATCCCATGAAGCTTTCTTT.

J is TRBJ2-2 and V is TRBV18; 9 nucleotides match TRBD1. Losses at the gene ends were 2 bases for V and 0 bases for J; bases not matched to a gene: 7. The length of the CDR3 is 18 residues. Per the germline V gene, CDR1 is KGHSH and CDR2 is LQKENI. CDR3 amino acids: CASSPWTGAYPNTGELFF. CDR3 sequence (DNA): TGTGCCAGCTCACCATGGACAGGGGCCTACCCGAACACCGGGGAGCTGTTTTTT.

About this clone: One junction end disagrees with the germline gene, perhaps due to a read error. The chain carries TRBV7-7 and TRBJ2-5; 11 positions agree with TRBD2. The CDR3 covers 14 residues. Germline values: CDR1 SSHAT, CDR2 FNYEAQ (reference sequence). CDR3 sequence reads: CASSLAGGKETQYF. The CDR3 region has the DNA TGTGCTAGCAGCTTAGCGGGGGGGAAAGAGACCCAGTACTTC.

This chain links TRBV4-3 with TRBJ2-1; D is possibly TRBD2 (5 bases). The ends were cut back, 2 bases at V and 12 bases at J, with 11 bases in the middle. The CDR3 length is 12 residues. Germline CDR1 LGHNA, CDR2 YSLEER. The CDR3 DNA reads as TGCGCCAGCAGCCAACCACTAGGGCCGCAGTTCTTC. The encoded protein is CASSQPLGPQFF.

The J gene is TRBJ2-7, the V gene TRBV7-4; 11 bases agree with TRBD2. J gave up 4 bases and V 4 bases, and 18 bases lay outside the gene matches. The CDR3 runs to 19 residues. Germline loops: CDR1 SGHVT, CDR2 SQSDAQ. The CDR3 nucleotides read TGTGCCAGCAGCTCCCTTTCGGATAGCGGGAGGGCCAATACGTACGAGCAGTACTTC. It encodes CASSSLSDSGRANTYEQYF.

The rearrangement uses TRBV29-1 and TRBJ2-1, with D perhaps TRBD2 (5 bases). Germline values: CDR1 SQVTM, CDR2 ANQGSEA. This CDR3 is built from 14 residues. Trimming shortened V by 4 bases and J by 5 bases, and 15 bases separated the two germline ends. The CDR3 loop reads CSVGGPPRNNEQFF. In DNA form, the CDR3 reads TGCAGCGTTGGCGGGCCGCCTCGGAACAATGAGCAGTTCTTC.

This clone came up once. The rearrangement links TRBV5-1 to TRBJ2-1, with unresolved D. This CDR3 has 12 residues. Trimming removed 2 bases at V and 7 bases at J, with 7 bases between. Germline V CDR1 and CDR2: SGHRS, YFSETQ. CDR3 nucleotide sequence: TGCGCCAGCAGCTTAGACTGGAATGAGCAGTTCTTC. Translation: CASSLDWNEQFF.

This chain uses TRBV18 with TRBJ2-5; D gene unclear. V was pared by 1 base and J by 4 bases, with 13 bases between. CDR1 and CDR2 from the germline V gene are KGHSH and LQKENI. The length of the CDR3 is 15 residues. This CDR3 reads CASSPQIGSGETQYF. The CDR3 DNA reads TGTGCCAGCTCACCACAAATAGGAAGTGGAGAGACCCAGTACTTC.

This clone has only one observation. The V call is TRBV5-6, the J call TRBJ2-7; D is unresolved. The V gene lost 1 base and the J gene lost 0 bases, with 8 bases spanning the gap. The germline CDR1 and CDR2 sequences are SGHDT and YYEEEE. This CDR3 has 14 residues. The CDR3 here is CASSLRAVSYEQYF. In DNA, the CDR3 is TGTGCCAGCAGCTTGAGGGCGGTCTCCTACGAGCAGTACTTC.

This sequence joins TRBV29-1 and TRBJ2-7; 8 bases fit TRBD1. The CDR3 is made up of 14 amino acids. Germline CDR1 reads SQVTM; CDR2 reads ANQGSEA. The V segment lost 7 bases and the J segment 5 bases; nucleotides outside the gene matches: 13. The CDR3 coding sequence is TGCAGCGCCGGGTCCCGGACAGGGCTAGACGAGCAGTACTTC. Its translation: CSAGSRTGLDEQYF.

The rearrangement joins TRBV19 to TRBJ2-6; 8 positions match TRBD1. The CDR3 is 18 amino acids. CDR1 and CDR2 from the germline V gene are LNHDA and SQIVND (reference sequence). Losses at the gene ends were 0 bases for V and 3 bases for J; bases not matched to a gene: 7. CDR3 in amino acids: CASSIDRSRGLGANVLTF. The CDR3 coding sequence is TGTGCCAGTAGTATAGATCGTAGCAGGGGGCTTGGGGCCAACGTCCTGACTTTC. Using reference TRBV19 and TRBJ2-6 for the parts outside the CDR3, the full variable domain is DGGITQSPKYLFRKEGQNVTLSCEQNLNHDAMYWYRQDPGQGLRLIYYSQIVNDFQKGDIAEGYSVSREKKESFPLTVTSAQKNPTAFYLCASSIDRSRGLGANVLTFGAGSRLTVL.

The chain combines TRBV5-1 with TRBJ2-2; 8 positions match TRBD2. V was pared by 0 bases and J by 6 bases, with 4 bases of the junction left unmatched. The length of the CDR3 is 15 residues. In germline, CDR1 is SGHRS, CDR2 YFSETQ. The CDR3 here is CASSLDGTRPGELFF. DNA of the CDR3: TGCGCCAGCAGCTTGGACGGGACTAGACCCGGGGAGCTGTTTTTT.

The rearrangement joins TRBV29-1 to TRBJ1-2; D is uncertain. CDR3 length equals 11 residues. V lost 6 bases and J 4 bases, leaving 9 bases between the germline ends. Germline-derived CDR1 and CDR2 are SQVTM and ANQGSEA. Written as DNA, the CDR3 is TGCAGCGTCTCCCGGGGCTATGGCTACACCTTC. It yields the protein CSVSRGYGYTF.

The chain employs TRBV2 and TRBJ2-5, with 7 bases aligning to TRBD2. Per the germline V gene, CDR1 is SNHLY and CDR2 is FYNNEI. This CDR3 is built from 13 residues. After removal of 6 bases from V and 3 bases from J, the junction contained 4 bases not matched to a gene. The CDR3 region is CASRASGKETQYF. For the CDR3, the DNA is TGTGCCAGCAGGGCTAGCGGAAAAGAGACCCAGTACTTC.

The V and J genes are TRBV9 and TRBJ2-7; 8 nucleotides align to TRBD2. Unmatched junction bases numbered 5, after V lost 3 bases and J lost 0 bases. CDR3 length equals 15 residues. Germline loops: CDR1 SGDLS, CDR2 YYNGEE. The CDR3 is CASSGGLGSSYEQYF. The CDR3 DNA follows: TGTGCCAGCAGCGGGGGACTAGGGAGCTCCTACGAGCAGTACTTC.

This clone occurred once. The rearrangement uses TRBV7-9 and TRBJ2-7; D possibly corresponds to TRBD2 (5 bases). CDR3 size: 15 residues. Between the trimmed V and J ends, which lost 1 base and 3 bases, there was a span of 13 bases. Germline values: CDR1 SEHNR, CDR2 FQNEAQ (reference sequence). DNA for the CDR3: TGTGCCAGCAGCTTAGAGGTTCGGGGAATCTACGAGCAGTACTTC. Translation gives CASSLEVRGIYEQYF.

V and J are TRBV4-2 and TRBJ2-5; D is unresolved. This CDR3 region has 13 residues. Trimming took 5 bases from V and 0 from J, leaving 7 bases between them. Germline V gene sequence: CDR1 LGHNA, CDR2 YNFKEQ. This CDR3 is CASSSPHQETQYF. In DNA, the CDR3 is TGTGCCAGCAGCTCACCTCACCAAGAGACCCAGTACTTC.

This sequence joins TRBV30 and TRBJ2-3; the match to TRBD1 covers 7 bases. Looked up from germline, CDR1 is GTSNPN and CDR2 is SVGIG (reference sequence). There are 15 residues in the CDR3. V gave up 4 bases and J gave up 1 base; unmatched junction bases: 8. The CDR3, as DNA: TGTGCCTGGAACCTAGGGACAGCAGGCACAGATACGCAGTATTTT. Translating it yields CAWNLGTAGTDTQYF.

The chain has TRBV19 and TRBJ2-7, with D tentatively TRBD1 or TRBD2 (5 bases each). V lost 4 bases and J 3 bases, leaving 13 bases between the germline ends. Germline CDR1 LNHDA, CDR2 SQIVND (reference sequence). There are 14 residues in the CDR3. CDR3 DNA sequence: TGTGCCAGTAGTACACGGGACGGATACTACGAGCAGTACTTC. Amino acid sequence: CASSTRDGYYEQYF. Drawing the rest from reference TRBV19 and TRBJ2-7, the complete variable domain is DGGITQSPKYLFRKEGQNVTLSCEQNLNHDAMYWYRQDPGQGLRLIYYSQIVNDFQKGDIAEGYSVSREKKESFPLTVTSAQKNPTAFYLCASSTRDGYYEQYFGPGTRLTVT.

V gene TRBV5-1 combines with J gene TRBJ2-1, with 7 nucleotides matching TRBD2. Germline CDR1 SGHRS, CDR2 YFSETQ. The J segment lost 6 bases and the V segment lost 0 bases, leaving 6 bases of the junction unmatched. The CDR3 consists of 15 residues. This CDR3 is CASSLAAGIINEQFF. In DNA, the CDR3 is TGCGCCAGCAGCTTGGCAGCGGGAATTATCAATGAGCAGTTCTTC.

The chain couples TRBV9 to TRBJ2-7; the match to TRBD2 covers 13 bases. Germline V gene sequence: CDR1 SGDLS, CDR2 YYNGEE. This CDR3 is 17 amino acids long. V gave up 4 bases and J gave up 3 bases; unmatched junction bases: 10. CDR3 sequence: CASSKTPGLAGFYEQYF. The CDR3 coding sequence is TGTGCCAGCAGCAAAACTCCGGGACTAGCGGGGTTCTACGAGCAGTACTTC.

This clone came up once. The V call is TRBV6-5, the J call TRBJ2-7; TRBD2 matches 11 bases. Trimming cost V 6 bases and J 0 bases; bases outside gene matches: 4. This CDR3 has 15 amino acids. The germline gives CDR1 MNHEY, CDR2 SVGAGI. Here the CDR3 DNA reads TGTGCCAGCAGGGGACTAGCGGAGGGCTCCTACGAGCAGTACTTC. It specifies CASRGLAEGSYEQYF.

J is TRBJ2-3 and V is TRBV5-4; either TRBD1 or TRBD2 may fit D (5 bases each). The germline V and J ends were trimmed by 4 bases and 2 bases, with 11 bases remaining between them. Germline CDR1 and CDR2: SGHNT and YYREEE (reference sequence). The length of the CDR3 is 14 residues. The CDR3 sequence: CASSGTTPTDTQYF. CDR3 sequence (DNA): TGTGCCAGCAGCGGGACCACTCCCACAGATACGCAGTATTTT.

V is TRBV7-3 and J is TRBJ1-1, with a weak D call TRBD1 (5 bases). Germline assignment: CDR1 SGHTA and CDR2 FQGTGA. Trimming pared 3 bases from V and 3 bases from J, leaving 8 bases between. This CDR3 contains 13 residues. As DNA, the CDR3 is TGTGCCAGCAGCTTTTCCAGGGACACTGAAGCTTTCTTT. Translation gives CASSFSRDTEAFF.

The chain combines TRBV6-5 with TRBJ2-2, with 7 bases that match TRBD2. V shed 2 bases and J 5 bases; nucleotides not matched to a gene: 5. CDR1 is MNHEY, CDR2 SVGAGI, per germline. The CDR3 is 15 residues long. The CDR3 reads CASSYAGARTGELFF. The CDR3 DNA reads as TGTGCCAGCAGTTACGCGGGAGCTAGAACCGGGGAGCTGTTTTTT.